These T cell receptor beta chains were read from a single sample in a study of preoperative IRX-2 immunotherapy in early breast cancer. The assay was immunoSEQ multiplex PCR, and TCRdb's table has in-frame clones only and misses some. The sample carries around 60,000 clones, approximately 94% recorded once. This specimen was collected from a patient treated with IRX-2 immunotherapy. The receptors were gathered from a human donor with breast cancer. Each CDR3 is given with its conserved first and last residue. Each record gives: clone size, J gene, D gene, V gene, CDR3 length, CDR3 protein, CDR3 DNA. A D gene is named only where the DNA matches it firmly. Only some rows state a clone size, as once, few, many or a class for expanded clones.

clone_size: -
j_call: TRBJ2-2
d_call: TRBD2
v_call: TRBV18
cdr3_length: 16
cdr3_aa: CASSPAGGTNTGELFF
cdr3_nt: TGTGCCAGCTCACCGGCGGGAGGAACGAACACCGGGGAGCTGTTTTTT

clone_size: -
j_call: TRBJ2-5
d_call: TRBD2
v_call: TRBV29-1
cdr3_length: 15
cdr3_aa: CSVSLLGLPQETQYF
cdr3_nt: TGCAGCGTTAGTTTATTGGGACTACCACAAGAGACCCAGTACTTC

clone_size: -
j_call: TRBJ2-7
d_call: -
v_call: TRBV18
cdr3_length: 16
cdr3_aa: CASSPRAGSSDYEQYF
cdr3_nt: TGTGCCAGCTCACCAAGGGCGGGGAGCAGCGACTACGAGCAGTACTTC

clone_size: -
j_call: TRBJ2-2
d_call: TRBD2
v_call: TRBV4-3
cdr3_length: 15
cdr3_aa: CASSQTSGRYGELFF
cdr3_nt: TGCGCCAGCAGCCAAACAAGCGGGAGGTACGGGGAGCTGTTTTTT

clone_size: few
j_call: TRBJ1-1
d_call: -
v_call: TRBV7-2
cdr3_length: 14
cdr3_aa: CASRPGVVGWEAFF
cdr3_nt: TGTGCCAGCAGACCTGGAGTGGTTGGTTGGGAAGCTTTCTTT

clone_size: once
j_call: TRBJ2-1
d_call: -
v_call: TRBV7-2
cdr3_length: 14
cdr3_aa: CASSLVGPYNEQFF
cdr3_nt: TGTGCCAGCAGCTTAGTGGGGCCATACAATGAGCAGTTCTTC

clone_size: -
j_call: TRBJ2-1
d_call: TRBD2
v_call: TRBV19
cdr3_length: 15
cdr3_aa: CASSHGGGLRNEQFF
cdr3_nt: TGTGCCAGTAGCCACGGGGGGGGCCTGAGAAATGAGCAGTTCTTC

clone_size: -
j_call: TRBJ2-7
d_call: TRBD1
v_call: TRBV6-5
cdr3_length: 14
cdr3_aa: CASSYGDRRYEQYF
cdr3_nt: TGTGCCAGCAGTTACGGGGACAGAAGATACGAGCAGTACTTC

clone_size: -
j_call: TRBJ1-5
d_call: -
v_call: TRBV9
cdr3_length: 14
cdr3_aa: CASSVDVPRQPQHF
cdr3_nt: TGTGCCAGCAGCGTAGACGTTCCACGTCAGCCCCAGCATTTT

clone_size: -
j_call: TRBJ2-1
d_call: TRBD2
v_call: TRBV4-2
cdr3_length: 17
cdr3_aa: CASSRVSGTSGHNEQFF
cdr3_nt: TGTGCCAGCAGCCGAGTATCCGGGACTAGCGGTCACAATGAGCAGTTCTTC

clone_size: -
j_call: TRBJ1-2
d_call: -
v_call: TRBV5-8
cdr3_length: 12
cdr3_aa: CATLRGLQGYTF
cdr3_nt: TGTGCCACCCTAAGAGGGCTACAAGGCTACACCTTC

clone_size: -
j_call: TRBJ2-1
d_call: TRBD1
v_call: TRBV4-3
cdr3_length: 15
cdr3_aa: CASSQLGTAYNEQFF
cdr3_nt: TGCGCCAGCAGCCAACTTGGGACAGCTTACAATGAGCAGTTCTTC

clone_size: -
j_call: TRBJ2-2
d_call: -
v_call: TRBV6-5
cdr3_length: 14
cdr3_aa: CASYRDLNTGELFF
cdr3_nt: TGTGCCAGCTATCGGGATCTAAACACCGGGGAGCTGTTTTTT

clone_size: -
j_call: TRBJ1-3
d_call: TRBD1
v_call: TRBV28
cdr3_length: 16
cdr3_aa: CASSSPPTGFGNTIYF
cdr3_nt: TGTGCCAGCAGTTCCCCTCCGACAGGGTTCGGAAACACCATATATTTT

clone_size: -
j_call: TRBJ2-7
d_call: -
v_call: TRBV4-1
cdr3_length: 15
cdr3_aa: CASSWSGGKGYEQYF
cdr3_nt: TGCGCCAGCAGCTGGAGCGGTGGGAAGGGATACGAGCAGTACTTC

clone_size: -
j_call: TRBJ2-4
d_call: -
v_call: TRBV4-2
cdr3_length: 14
cdr3_aa: CASSHQGSAAIRYF
cdr3_nt: TGTGCCAGCAGCCACCAGGGCAGCGCCGCTATCCGGTACTTC

clone_size: -
j_call: TRBJ2-1
d_call: -
v_call: TRBV19
cdr3_length: 15
cdr3_aa: CASSLPRTTDSEQFF
cdr3_nt: TGTGCCAGTAGCCTGCCACGGACCACCGACTCTGAGCAGTTCTTC

clone_size: -
j_call: TRBJ2-7
d_call: TRBD2
v_call: TRBV6-5
cdr3_length: 14
cdr3_aa: CASRALAGAYEQYF
cdr3_nt: TGTGCCAGCAGGGCCCTAGCGGGGGCCTACGAGCAGTACTTC

clone_size: once
j_call: TRBJ1-2
d_call: TRBD1
v_call: TRBV7-8
cdr3_length: 16
cdr3_aa: CASSDDPGQGINGYTF
cdr3_nt: TGTGCCAGCAGCGACGACCCCGGACAGGGGATAAATGGCTACACCTTC

clone_size: -
j_call: TRBJ1-6
d_call: -
v_call: TRBV28
cdr3_length: 16
cdr3_aa: CASRKRDNFYNSPLHF
cdr3_nt: TGTGCCAGTCGGAAACGGGACAATTTCTATAATTCACCCCTCCACTTT

clone_size: -
j_call: TRBJ1-4
d_call: -
v_call: TRBV2
cdr3_length: 16
cdr3_aa: CASSVEGGLTNEKLFF
cdr3_nt: TGTGCCAGCAGTGTTGAGGGCGGGTTAACTAATGAAAAACTGTTTTTT

clone_size: -
j_call: TRBJ2-2
d_call: -
v_call: TRBV9
cdr3_length: 16
cdr3_aa: CASSVEQGTNTGELFF
cdr3_nt: TGTGCCAGCAGCGTAGAGCAGGGTACGAACACCGGGGAGCTGTTTTTT

clone_size: -
j_call: TRBJ2-7
d_call: -
v_call: TRBV19
cdr3_length: 15
cdr3_aa: CASSGVAGREYEQYF
cdr3_nt: TGTGCCAGTAGTGGGGTAGCCGGGAGAGAATACGAGCAGTACTTC

clone_size: -
j_call: TRBJ1-3
d_call: -
v_call: TRBV18
cdr3_length: 14
cdr3_aa: CASSEQGSGNTIYF
cdr3_nt: TGTGCCAGCTCGGAACAGGGTTCTGGAAACACCATATATTTT

clone_size: once
j_call: TRBJ2-4
d_call: -
v_call: TRBV28
cdr3_length: 14
cdr3_aa: CASSPMALTIIQYF
cdr3_nt: TGTGCCAGCAGTCCGATGGCCTTAACTATCATTCAGTACTTC

clone_size: -
j_call: TRBJ1-1
d_call: -
v_call: TRBV5-1
cdr3_length: 15
cdr3_aa: CASSLIGALNTEAFF
cdr3_nt: TGCGCCAGCAGCTTAATTGGTGCCCTGAACACTGAAGCTTTCTTT

clone_size: -
j_call: TRBJ2-5
d_call: TRBD2
v_call: TRBV4-2
cdr3_length: 15
cdr3_aa: CASKPQRGVQETQYF
cdr3_nt: TGTGCCAGCAAGCCACAGCGGGGGGTCCAAGAGACCCAGTACTTC

clone_size: -
j_call: TRBJ2-5
d_call: -
v_call: TRBV15
cdr3_length: 17
cdr3_aa: CATSRGARGARQETQYF
cdr3_nt: TGTGCCACCAGCAGAGGGGCGAGAGGCGCGCGCCAAGAGACCCAGTACTTC

clone_size: -
j_call: TRBJ2-6
d_call: -
v_call: TRBV15
cdr3_length: 18
cdr3_aa: CATSREAGLYTGANVLTF
cdr3_nt: TGTGCCACCAGCAGAGAGGCAGGCCTCTACACTGGGGCCAACGTCCTGACTTTC

clone_size: -
j_call: TRBJ1-6
d_call: -
v_call: TRBV28
cdr3_length: 13
cdr3_aa: CASSLDLNSPLHF
cdr3_nt: TGTGCCAGCAGTTTAGATCTAAATTCACCCCTCCACTTT

clone_size: -
j_call: TRBJ2-7
d_call: TRBD1
v_call: TRBV5-8
cdr3_length: 15
cdr3_aa: CASSLGQGESYEQYF
cdr3_nt: TGTGCCAGCAGCTTGGGACAGGGGGAATCCTACGAGCAGTACTTC

clone_size: -
j_call: TRBJ2-2
d_call: -
v_call: TRBV6-4
cdr3_length: 18
cdr3_aa: CASSDSHRRGLDTGELFF
cdr3_nt: TGTGCCAGCAGTGACTCCCATCGGCGGGGGCTCGACACCGGGGAGCTGTTTTTT

clone_size: -
j_call: TRBJ2-7
d_call: -
v_call: TRBV6-5
cdr3_length: 14
cdr3_aa: CASSYSQGSYEQYF
cdr3_nt: TGTGCCAGCAGTTACTCTCAGGGTTCCTACGAGCAGTACTTC

clone_size: -
j_call: TRBJ2-2
d_call: -
v_call: TRBV6-1
cdr3_length: 13
cdr3_aa: CASSIIGSGELFF
cdr3_nt: TGTGCCAGCAGTATCATCGGGTCTGGGGAGCTGTTTTTT

clone_size: -
j_call: TRBJ2-7
d_call: -
v_call: TRBV5-1
cdr3_length: 18
cdr3_aa: CASSLVVVVSSRTYEQYF
cdr3_nt: TGCGCCAGCAGCTTGGTTGTCGTTGTGTCTAGCCGAACCTACGAGCAGTACTTC

clone_size: -
j_call: TRBJ2-5
d_call: -
v_call: TRBV27
cdr3_length: 14
cdr3_aa: CASKEARGGETQYF
cdr3_nt: TGTGCCAGCAAAGAAGCCCGGGGCGGGGAGACCCAGTACTTC

clone_size: -
j_call: TRBJ2-5
d_call: -
v_call: TRBV28
cdr3_length: 13
cdr3_aa: CASRSGGRRVQYF
cdr3_nt: TGTGCCAGCAGGTCAGGGGGAAGGAGGGTCCAGTACTTC

clone_size: -
j_call: TRBJ1-2
d_call: -
v_call: TRBV6-1
cdr3_length: 13
cdr3_aa: CASRTTAGYGYTF
cdr3_nt: TGTGCCAGCAGAACGACAGCCGGATATGGCTACACCTTC

clone_size: once
j_call: TRBJ1-1
d_call: -
v_call: TRBV6-5
cdr3_length: 14
cdr3_aa: CASKPQRGAGEAFF
cdr3_nt: TGTGCCAGCAAACCCCAACGGGGTGCGGGCGAAGCTTTCTTT

clone_size: -
j_call: TRBJ2-5
d_call: -
v_call: TRBV6-6
cdr3_length: 12
cdr3_aa: CASSPIQETQYF
cdr3_nt: TGTGCCAGCAGCCCTATCCAAGAGACCCAGTACTTC

clone_size: -
j_call: TRBJ1-3
d_call: -
v_call: TRBV19
cdr3_length: 14
cdr3_aa: CASSNDSIGNTIYF
cdr3_nt: TGTGCCAGTAGTAACGACAGCATTGGAAACACCATATATTTT

clone_size: -
j_call: TRBJ2-1
d_call: -
v_call: TRBV4-2
cdr3_length: 14
cdr3_aa: CASSRWAIGDEQFF
cdr3_nt: TGTGCCAGCAGCCGGTGGGCAATAGGGGATGAGCAGTTCTTC

clone_size: -
j_call: TRBJ1-5
d_call: -
v_call: TRBV4-1
cdr3_length: 14
cdr3_aa: CASSPQGYDQPQHF
cdr3_nt: TGCGCCAGCAGCCCCCAAGGATATGATCAGCCCCAGCATTTT

clone_size: -
j_call: TRBJ2-7
d_call: -
v_call: TRBV7-9
cdr3_length: 14
cdr3_aa: CASSLEGPPTKQYF
cdr3_nt: TGTGCCAGCAGCTTAGAGGGTCCACCTACGAAGCAGTACTTC

clone_size: -
j_call: TRBJ1-5
d_call: -
v_call: TRBV4-3
cdr3_length: 15
cdr3_aa: CASSQVGSSNQPQHF
cdr3_nt: TGCGCCAGCAGCCAAGTTGGCAGTAGCAATCAGCCCCAGCATTTT

clone_size: -
j_call: TRBJ2-2
d_call: TRBD2
v_call: TRBV18
cdr3_length: 18
cdr3_aa: CASSPPLAGGANTGELFF
cdr3_nt: TGTGCCAGCTCACCCCCGTTAGCGGGAGGGGCGAACACCGGGGAGCTGTTTTTT

clone_size: -
j_call: TRBJ2-5
d_call: -
v_call: TRBV6-1
cdr3_length: 13
cdr3_aa: CASSNGRVETQYF
cdr3_nt: TGTGCCAGCAGTAACGGACGTGTAGAGACCCAGTACTTC

clone_size: -
j_call: TRBJ1-6
d_call: TRBD1
v_call: TRBV19
cdr3_length: 15
cdr3_aa: CASSKDRGLNSPLHF
cdr3_nt: TGTGCCAGTAGTAAGGACAGGGGGCTTAATTCACCCCTCCACTTT